This T cell receptor beta chain emerged from a study of shared clonotypes between healthy human individuals. Study-level points and caveats: Only blood samples were collected, and tissue repertoires likely differ.

Every one of the donors was a Caucasian adult that lived in Nashville, Tennessee. How the authors handled the data: ImmunoSEQ only sent back junction sequences with no quality scores, so filtering was done differently. Sequenced by immunoSEQ multiplex PCR; TCRdb stores in-frame clones only, minus some. V, J and clone size derive from that table, while D and trimming were established from the DNA sequence. The table includes roughly 380,000 clones, 96% detected once. As regards this clone: No antigen is known for it.

The germline gives CDR1 GTSNPN, CDR2 SVGIG (reference sequence). CDR3 length: 15 amino acids. The V gene lost 5 bases and the J gene lost 2 bases, with 15 bases spanning the gap. The sequenced sample consisted of memory CD8+ T cells sorted from blood. Described subset: CD45RO+ cells pooled with CCR7-negative TemRA cells. This sequence was found in a man aged 25-45 years in good health. This chain uses TRBV30 with TRBJ1-4; TRBD1 is a possible D gene (5 bases). The CDR3 sequence: CAWGLGWGTNEKLFF. CDR3 DNA sequence: TGTGCCTGGGGACTGGGGTGGGGGACTAATGAAAAACTGTTTTTT.